These 26 T cell receptor beta chains came from one sample sequenced in a study of neoadjuvant anti-PD-1 for oral cavity cancer. Assay: immunoSEQ multiplex PCR; the TCRdb copy retains only in-frame clones and omits some. Among more than 12,000 clones listed, roughly 40% were seen once. The time point is: after neoadjuvant nivolumab, at surgical resection. The sequences come from tumor tissue, collected after nivolumab (anti-PD-1) treatment. These receptors originate from a person aged 40-85 years with oral cavity squamous cell carcinoma.

The chain carries TRBV7-2 and TRBJ1-3; 9 nucleotides agree with TRBD1. J lost 4 bases, V lost 5 bases, and 9 bases had no gene match. Germline lookup yields CDR1 SGHTA and CDR2 FQGNSA. This CDR3 comprises 16 residues. The CDR3 sequence is CASSTQGQGSGNTIYF. For the CDR3, the DNA is TGTGCCAGCAGCACCCAGGGACAGGGATCCGGAAACACCATATATTTT.

This chain uses TRBV16 with TRBJ1-1, with D hard to call. The germline gives CDR1 KGHSY, CDR2 FQNENV. The CDR3 is 14 residues long. The V end lost 6 bases, the J end lost 2 bases, and 13 bases lay between the germline ends. The CDR3 here is CASSLLGRNTEAFF. The CDR3 region has the DNA TGTGCCAGCAGTCTTCTTGGACGAAACACTGAAGCTTTCTTT.

CDR3 nucleotide sequence: TGTGCCACCAGCCCTCAAGGGGGGGGTGGGGAGACCCAGTACTTC. Translated, it gives CATSPQGGGGETQYF. The chain recombines TRBV15 with TRBJ2-5; tentative D call: TRBD2 (7 bases). The CDR3 runs 15 residues. V gave up 5 bases and J gave up 5 bases, with 18 bases separating them. From germline, CDR1 is LNHNV and CDR2 YYDKDF (reference sequence).

The chain is built from TRBV2 and TRBJ2-2; the D is unclear. The CDR3 contains 15 residues. CDR1 and CDR2 from the germline V gene are SNHLY and FYNNEI. With 4 bases removed from V and 5 bases from J, the gap between germline ends came to 14 bases. The CDR3 region is CASSVGMLRTGELFF. In nucleotides, the CDR3 is TGTGCCAGCAGTGTCGGAATGTTACGGACCGGGGAGCTGTTTTTT.

This clone is deemed medium-sized (0.01 to 0.1%). The chain recombines TRBV4-3 with TRBJ2-7; D not resolved. Per germline, CDR1 LGHNA and CDR2 YSLEER. This CDR3 comprises 13 residues. The V and J ends lost 1 base and 3 bases respectively, with 7 bases between them. CDR3 sequence: CASSQGPDYEQYF. DNA for the CDR3: TGCGCCAGCAGCCAAGGGCCGGACTACGAGCAGTACTTC.

The V call is TRBV28, the J call TRBJ2-2, with D perhaps matching TRBD1 or TRBD2 (6 bases each). The CDR3 length is 13 residues. Trimming left V 7 bases short and J 7 bases short, with 13 bases between. CDR1 MDHEN and CDR2 SYDVKM come from the germline V gene. The CDR3 bases are TGTGCCAGCATAACAGGGAGGATCGGGGAGCTGTTTTTT. Its protein is CASITGRIGELFF. Supplemented by reference TRBV28 and TRBJ2-2, the full variable domain reads DVKVTQSSRYLVKRTGEKVFLECVQDMDHENMFWYRQDPGLGLRLIYFSYDVKMKEKGDIPEGYSVSREKKERFSLILESASTNQTSMYLCASITGRIGELFFGEGSRLTVL.

The chain carries TRBV2 and TRBJ2-6; unclear D gene. Trimming removed 6 bases at V and 0 bases at J, with 6 bases between. The germline CDR1 and CDR2 sequences are SNHLY and FYNNEI. The CDR3 covers 14 residues. The DNA of the CDR3 is TGTGCCAGCAGGCAGGTCTCTGGGGCCAACGTCCTGACTTTC. Its protein is CASRQVSGANVLTF.

The table lists this clone with a few counts. The chain links TRBV21-1 to TRBJ2-3; the table's D gene call, TRBD2, was not cross checked with the DNA. TRBV21-1 is tagged as a pseudogene. The CDR3 has 18 amino acids. CDR3 sequence: CASSKAFSSRGETDTQYF. The DNA for the CDR3 is TGTGCCAGCAGCAAAGCGTTCTCTTCACGGGGGGAGACAGATACGCAGTATTTT.

V gene TRBV27 combines with J gene TRBJ2-7; D perhaps matches TRBD1 (6 bases). The germline V gene has CDR1 MNHEY and CDR2 SMNVEV (reference sequence). The germline V and J ends were trimmed by 6 bases and 2 bases, with 14 bases remaining between them. This CDR3 contains 14 residues. In DNA, the CDR3 is TGTGCCAGCAGACGGAACAGGGTTGCCTACGAGCAGTACTTC. Its protein is CASRRNRVAYEQYF.

The V call is TRBV7-2, the J call TRBJ1-2, with D uncertain. V gave up 5 bases and J gave up 2 bases, with 3 bases separating them. The length of the CDR3 is 11 residues. Germline lookup yields CDR1 SGHTA and CDR2 FQGNSA. The CDR3 spells CASSDNYGYTF. The CDR3 DNA is TGTGCCAGCAGCGACAACTATGGCTACACCTTC. Based on the CDR3 plus reference TRBV7-2 and TRBJ1-2, the full variable domain is GAGVSQSPSNKVTEKGKDVELRCDPISGHTALYWYRQSLGQGLEFLIYFQGNSAPDKSGLPSDRFSAERTGGSVSTLTIQRTQQEDSAVYLCASSDNYGYTFGSGTRLTVV.

This rearrangement joins TRBV19 to TRBJ1-5, with 9 bases fitting TRBD1. This CDR3 region has 15 residues. Germline-derived CDR1 and CDR2 are LNHDA and SQIVND (reference sequence). V lost 4 bases, J lost 9 bases, and 10 bases stayed unmatched. CDR3 residues: CASSRSGTGQVPQHF. The CDR3 bases are TGTGCCAGTAGTAGGTCGGGGACAGGGCAAGTGCCCCAGCATTTT.

This chain uses TRBV19 with TRBJ1-5; tentative D call: TRBD1 (5 bases). Between the trimmed V and J ends, which lost 4 bases and 2 bases, there was a span of 9 bases. This CDR3 has 14 residues. Germline V gene lookup returns CDR1 LNHDA and CDR2 SQIVND (reference sequence). In nucleotides, the CDR3 is TGTGCCAGTAGTACCAGGGTTGGCAATCAGCCCCAGCATTTT. This sequence encodes CASSTRVGNQPQHF. Variable domain in full (rest from reference TRBV19 and TRBJ1-5): DGGITQSPKYLFRKEGQNVTLSCEQNLNHDAMYWYRQDPGQGLRLIYYSQIVNDFQKGDIAEGYSVSREKKESFPLTVTSAQKNPTAFYLCASSTRVGNQPQHFGDGTRLSIL.

The chain has TRBV18 and TRBJ1-3; 8 nucleotides line up with TRBD1. Germline V CDR1 and CDR2: KGHSH, LQKENI. Germline trimming cut 2 bases from V and 0 bases from J; bases unmatched to any gene: 3. The CDR3 runs 16 residues. The CDR3: CASSPGQGGSGNTIYF. In DNA form, the CDR3 reads TGTGCCAGCTCACCAGGACAGGGTGGCTCTGGAAACACCATATATTTT.

This clone was picked up a small number of times. The chain employs TRBV5-1 and TRBJ2-5; 8 positions match TRBD2. V lost 0 bases, J lost 1 base, and 2 bases stayed unmatched. Germline CDR1 is SGHRS and CDR2 is YFSETQ. The CDR3 loop spans 15 amino acids. The CDR3 sequence is CASSLDGTSQETQYF. The CDR3 region has the DNA TGCGCCAGCAGCTTGGACGGGACTAGCCAAGAGACCCAGTACTTC.

This clone was detected a few times. The chain carries TRBV5-1 and TRBJ1-6; D not certain. V was trimmed by 4 bases and J by 0 bases, leaving 8 bases between them. The CDR3 contains 15 residues. Germline-derived CDR1 and CDR2 are SGHRS and YFSETQ. The DNA for the CDR3 is TGCGCCAGCAGCCGCCGGGGCTCCTATAATTCACCCCTCCACTTT. Protein product: CASSRRGSYNSPLHF.

This chain uses TRBV4-3 with TRBJ2-2; the D gene is possibly TRBD1 (6 bases). V gave up 3 bases and J gave up 0 bases, with 20 bases separating them. The CDR3 totals 19 residues. Germline V lookup: CDR1 LGHNA, CDR2 YSLEER. This CDR3 reads CASSQSYGTNDPNTGELFF. DNA of the CDR3: TGCGCCAGCAGCCAGTCATACGGGACAAATGACCCGAACACCGGGGAGCTGTTTTTT.

This clone appeared many times. The J gene is TRBJ1-2, the V gene TRBV6-1, with D uncertain. The germline V gene encodes CDR1 MNHNS and CDR2 SASEGT. Trimming cost V 1 base and J 4 bases, with 7 bases left between them. The CDR3 extends over 13 amino acids. This CDR3 is CASSEDRPYGYTF. The CDR3 DNA reads as TGTGCCAGCAGTGAAGATAGGCCCTATGGCTACACCTTC.

This clone was counted only a few times. This chain connects TRBV11-2 to TRBJ2-5, with 7 bases matching TRBD2. From germline, CDR1 is SGHAT and CDR2 FQNNGV. V trimming: 0 bases; J trimming: 4 bases; junction bases outside the gene matches: 5. This CDR3 has 15 residues. The CDR3 region is CASSLDRAGRETQYF. The CDR3 DNA sequence: TGTGCCAGCAGCTTAGACAGAGCGGGGAGAGAGACCCAGTACTTC.

This clone showed up just a few times. The chain couples TRBV19 to TRBJ1-2; tentatively, D is TRBD1 (5 bases). Trimming left V 5 bases short and J 2 bases short, with 9 bases between. This CDR3 is built from 13 residues. Per the germline V gene, CDR1 is LNHDA and CDR2 is SQIVND (reference sequence). For the CDR3, the DNA is TGTGCCAGTAGTGTCAGGGTGAACTATGGCTACACCTTC. This gives the protein CASSVRVNYGYTF. The variable domain in full, completed from reference TRBV19 and TRBJ1-2, reads DGGITQSPKYLFRKEGQNVTLSCEQNLNHDAMYWYRQDPGQGLRLIYYSQIVNDFQKGDIAEGYSVSREKKESFPLTVTSAQKNPTAFYLCASSVRVNYGYTFGSGTRLTVV.

This clone was seen more than once but under ten times. The chain carries TRBV29-1 and TRBJ1-1; maybe TRBD1 (6 bases). The ends were cut back, 0 bases at V and 6 bases at J, with 17 bases in the middle. The CDR3 length is 15 residues. From germline, CDR1 is SQVTM and CDR2 ANQGSEA. The CDR3 nucleotides read TGCAGCGTTGAAGATCTCTCACAGGGTTTAGCTGAAGCTTTCTTT. It is translated as CSVEDLSQGLAEAFF.

The V and J genes are TRBV29-1 and TRBJ1-1; no firm D call. The CDR3 runs to 13 residues. The ends were cut back, 4 bases at V and 1 base at J, with 10 bases in the middle. The germline V gene encodes CDR1 SQVTM and CDR2 ANQGSEA. CDR3: CSVGASWNTEAFF. The CDR3 DNA reads as TGCAGCGTTGGGGCATCGTGGAACACTGAAGCTTTCTTT. The entire variable domain, with the rest obtained from reference TRBV29-1 and TRBJ1-1, is as follows: SAVISQKPSRDICQRGTSLTIQCQVDSQVTMMFWYRQQPGQSLTLIATANQGSEATYESGFVIDKFPISRPNLTFSTLTVSNMSPEDSSIYLCSVGASWNTEAFFGQGTRLTVV.

This clone was seen more than once but under ten times. The chain is built from TRBV30 and TRBJ1-1; D not certain. The CDR3 length is 13 residues. From germline, CDR1 is GTSNPN and CDR2 SVGIG (reference sequence). V was clipped by 3 bases and J by 1 base, with 9 bases between them. The CDR3 DNA sequence: TGTGCCTGGAGCCGCGGGAGGAACACTGAAGCTTTCTTT. Its translation is CAWSRGRNTEAFF.

V and J are TRBV5-1 and TRBJ2-2, with 9 bases lining up with TRBD1. Trimming removed 4 bases from V and 4 bases from J; junction bases left unmatched: 8. This CDR3 is built from 16 residues. CDR1 SGHRS and CDR2 YFSETQ come from the germline V gene. Here the CDR3 DNA reads TGCGCCAGCAGCCCCCTCGGGACAGGGAGCACCGGGGAGCTGTTTTTT. It codes for CASSPLGTGSTGELFF.

The chain carries TRBV11-2 and TRBJ2-5; D gene uncertain. CDR3 length: 12 amino acids. V was shortened by 1 base and J by 5 bases, with 5 bases between the two germline ends. From germline, CDR1 is SGHAT and CDR2 FQNNGV. Here the CDR3 reads CASSLAYETQYF. Written as DNA, the CDR3 is TGTGCCAGCAGCTTAGCGTATGAGACCCAGTACTTC. The full variable domain, with the rest looked up from reference TRBV11-2 and TRBJ2-5, is EAGVAQSPRYKIIEKRQSVAFWCNPISGHATLYWYQQILGQGPKLLIQFQNNGVVDDSQLPKDRFSAERLKGVDSTLKIQPAKLEDSAVYLCASSLAYETQYFGPGTRLLVL.

This clone was found a few times. The chain links TRBV27 to TRBJ2-7, with 7 bases identical to TRBD1. Trimming cost V 6 bases and J 3 bases; bases outside gene matches: 8. The germline V gene encodes CDR1 MNHEY and CDR2 SMNVEV (reference sequence). This CDR3 contains 14 residues. The CDR3 region has the DNA TGTGCCAGCAGACCGACAGGGTTCCACTACGAGCAGTACTTC. It is translated as CASRPTGFHYEQYF.

The genes are TRBV7-3 and TRBJ1-1; D is unresolved. From germline, CDR1 is SGHTA and CDR2 FQGTGA. Trimming cost V 3 bases and J 6 bases, with 17 bases left between them. This CDR3 spans 15 amino acids. CDR3 region: CASSFFTGSSAEAFF. As DNA, the CDR3 is TGTGCCAGCAGCTTCTTCACGGGGTCTTCCGCTGAAGCTTTCTTT.